This T cell receptor (beta chain) was sequenced for a study of cytomegalovirus exposure and HLA in healthy donors. Across the study: Sequencing of some 190 million T cells in an earlier analysis found some 100 million unique TCR beta sequences.

CDR3 length: 14 residues. With 5 bases removed from V and 2 bases from J, the gap between germline ends came to 10 bases. The germline gives CDR1 SGHAT, CDR2 FQNNGV. PCR employed 60 Vbeta and 13 Jbeta primers. Generated by immunoSEQ multiplex PCR, the TCRdb table keeps only in-frame clones and is missing some. The data show 150,000 to 200,000 clones, 75% to 80% seen once. This chain links TRBV11-2 with TRBJ1-5; the D gene is possibly TRBD1 (5 bases). The origin of this receptor is a man aged 45-65 years in good health and CMV-seropositive. The source material was PBMCs. For the CDR3, the DNA is TGTGCCAGCAGCCTCGGACAAGGCAATCAGCCCCAGCATTTT. This codes for CASSLGQGNQPQHF. The full variable domain, its missing parts supplied by reference TRBV11-2 and TRBJ1-5, is EAGVAQSPRYKIIEKRQSVAFWCNPISGHATLYWYQQILGQGPKLLIQFQNNGVVDDSQLPKDRFSAERLKGVDSTLKIQPAKLEDSAVYLCASSLGQGNQPQHFGDGTRLSIL.